The present TCR beta chain was sequenced within a study of T cells in Graves' hyperthyroidism and ophthalmopathy. Study-wide points: The model anticipated ophthalmopathy a median about 6.5 months pre-onset.

The CDR3 is 16 residues long. Germline V gives CDR1 MDHEN, CDR2 SYDVKM. Trimming took 6 bases from V and 3 from J; bases not matched to a gene: 10. TCR beta CDR3 regions were amplified from RNA. HTBI primers were the set used in a first-round RT-PCR of the TCR CDR3. TCRdb redid the calling of the multiplex PCR reads with MiXCR, one entry per CDR3 protein. Of hundreds of thousands of distinct CDR3 sequences listed, 20% to 25% were seen once; the top ten hold more than 60%. Subjects aged 18 to 65 presented with newly diagnosed hyperthyroidism of less than 2 months' duration. This clonotype was observed at least ten times. As yet, its antigen is unknown.

The TCR was taken from a man aged 45 to 65 with Graves' hyperthyroidism. What was sequenced was blood. The genes are TRBV28 and TRBJ2-1; 8 bases fit TRBD2. The DNA for the CDR3 is TGTGCCAGCAGCTCTTCAAGCGGGGGATTCTACAATGAGCAGTTCTTC. This gives the protein CASSSSSGGFYNEQFF.